This T cell receptor (beta chain) came from a study of shared clonotypes between healthy human individuals. Every contributor of samples was a Caucasian grown-up residing in Nashville, Tennessee. For genomic DNA, unsorted samples relied on tens of millions of PBMCs. Only in-frame clones appear in the TCRdb table, and some are missing; sequencing was by immunoSEQ multiplex PCR. The sample has about half a million clones, 75% to 85% seen once. CDR1 and CDR2 (germline): LNHNV, YYDKDF (reference sequence). Germline trimming cut 0 bases from V and 2 bases from J; bases unmatched to any gene: 6. The CDR3 runs to 16 residues.

The source is a woman aged 40 to 55 in good health. Some clones in this sample may be carry-over from other donors' samples. Sequenced sample: PBMCs. The V and J genes are TRBV15 and TRBJ2-7, with 8 bases identical to TRBD1. The CDR3 nucleotides are TGTGCCACCAGCAGAGATCGGGGGACAGGACCCTACGAGCAGTACTTC. Translating it yields CATSRDRGTGPYEQYF.